This T cell receptor beta chain stems from a study of PD-L1 blockade in urothelial cancer. The overall study: Reported median T cell count for blood samples was roughly 150,000. Study observations and caveats: The study found that durable-benefit patients expanded tumor-associated blood clones more at 3 weeks.

Method: immunoSEQ multiplex PCR; TCRdb's copy keeps in-frame clones and lacks some. In the table there are 100,000 to 150,000 clones, more than 70% of which are singletons. The CDR3 spans 15 residues. The germline V gene has CDR1 SGHTA and CDR2 FQGNSA. J lost 3 bases, V lost 7 bases, and 7 bases had no gene match. About this clone itself: What it recognizes is unknown.

The time point was: peripheral blood 6 weeks after treatment start. The receptor's source is a man aged 45 to 65 with urothelial cancer. This sample comprised PBMCs, obtained around atezolizumab (anti-PD-L1) treatment. This sequence joins TRBV7-2 and TRBJ2-3, with 10 bases fitting TRBD2. In nucleotides, the CDR3 is TGTGCCAGCAAGCTAGCGGGAGCGAAGACAGATACGCAGTATTTT. Its protein is CASKLAGAKTDTQYF.